Shown below are 30 T cell receptor beta chains from a single sample sequenced in a study of blood T cell repertoires in COVID-19. Repertoires were generated with immunoSEQ multiplex PCR, while TCRdb's copy carries only in-frame clones and drops some. Of fewer than 45,000 clones in the sample, roughly four fifths were seen once. Source material: peripheral blood. The source of these receptors is a human donor in a cohort sampled during active COVID-19.

The chain combines TRBV5-1 with TRBJ2-7, with 12 nucleotides matching TRBD1. V shed 3 bases and J 7 bases; nucleotides not matched to a gene: 8. Looked up from germline, CDR1 is SGHRS and CDR2 is YFSETQ. There are 15 residues in the CDR3. The CDR3 nucleotides are TGCGCCAGCAGCTACCTGGGACAGGGGGCGGAGGAGCAGTACTTC. The encoded protein is CASSYLGQGAEEQYF.

CDR3 loop: CASSQEGAGTEAFF. The CDR3, as DNA: TGCGCCAGCAGCCAGGAGGGGGCGGGGACTGAAGCTTTCTTT. The chain employs TRBV4-3 and TRBJ1-1; TRBD1 matches at 7 bases. The CDR3 is 14 amino acids. V lost 3 bases to trimming and J lost 5 bases; unmatched junction nucleotides: 6. CDR1 and CDR2 (germline): LGHNA, YSLEER.

This sequence joins TRBV18 and TRBJ1-4, with TRBD1 as a possible D gene (6 bases). This CDR3 contains 16 residues. With 4 bases removed from V and 0 bases from J, the gap between germline ends came to 12 bases. Germline assignment: CDR1 KGHSH and CDR2 LQKENI. DNA for the CDR3: TGTGCCAGCTCACTACAGGGAAGAACAACTAATGAAAAACTGTTTTTT. Translation: CASSLQGRTTNEKLFF.

V usage is TRBV12-3 or TRBV12-4 and J usage is TRBJ1-4; the D is unclear. V was cut by 0 bases and J by 7 bases, with 3 bases left in between. The CDR3 consists of 12 residues. CDR3 amino acids: CASSLAREKLFF. For the CDR3, the DNA is TGTGCCAGCAGTTTAGCGCGTGAAAAACTGTTTTTT.

The chain couples TRBV24-1 to TRBJ2-7, with TRBD2 identical over 12 bases. The CDR3 has 14 amino acids. J was trimmed by 6 bases and V by 9 bases; bases with no gene match: 8. Germline loops: CDR1 KGHDR, CDR2 SFDVKD. The CDR3 sequence is CATAGLAGSGEQYF. Written as DNA, the CDR3 is TGTGCCACCGCCGGACTAGCGGGATCGGGCGAGCAGTACTTC.

The V and J genes are TRBV7-8 and TRBJ2-1, with TRBD2 as a possible D gene (6 bases). Germline values: CDR1 SGHVS, CDR2 FQNEAQ. The CDR3 consists of 14 residues. Trimming took 3 bases from V and 1 from J, leaving 7 bases between them. For the CDR3, the DNA is TGTGCCAGCAGCTTCCTAGCGTCCTACAATGAGCAGTTCTTC. Protein product: CASSFLASYNEQFF.

This clone was observed a single time. The chain has TRBV5-1 and TRBJ2-3; TRBD2 aligns across 7 bases. This CDR3 is 14 amino acids long. CDR1 and CDR2 from the germline V gene are SGHRS and YFSETQ. Trimming at V came to 2 bases and at J to 4 bases, leaving 4 bases not matched to a gene. The CDR3 nucleotides read TGCGCCAGCAGCTTTGGTGCGGGAGCAGATACGCAGTATTTT. Amino acids: CASSFGAGADTQYF.

The chain employs TRBV15 and TRBJ2-3; tentative D call: TRBD2 (7 bases). V was shortened by 4 bases and J by 3 bases, with 17 bases between the two germline ends. Looked up from germline, CDR1 is LNHNV and CDR2 is YYDKDF (reference sequence). CDR3 size: 16 residues. The CDR3 protein is CATSKDQRGGTDTQYF. In DNA form, the CDR3 reads TGTGCCACCAGCAAGGATCAAAGGGGGGGGACAGATACGCAGTATTTT.

This clone is a singleton in its sample. The V call is TRBV2, the J call TRBJ2-7, with 10 nucleotides matching TRBD2. In germline, CDR1 is SNHLY, CDR2 FYNNEI. The CDR3 contains 15 residues. V lost 6 bases, J lost 0 bases, and 5 bases stayed unmatched. CDR3 residues: CASSAVAGGSYEQYF. CDR3 nucleotides: TGTGCCAGCAGCGCGGTAGCGGGAGGCTCCTACGAGCAGTACTTC.

The gene calls are TRBV6-2 or TRBV6-3 and TRBJ1-1; D ambiguous. The V gene lost 5 bases and the J gene lost 4 bases, with 14 bases spanning the gap. There are 14 residues in the CDR3. The V gene's germline CDR1 is MNHEY and CDR2 SVGEGT. The CDR3 sequence: CASSHPLSATEAFF. The CDR3, as DNA: TGTGCCAGCAGTCACCCTCTCAGCGCCACTGAAGCTTTCTTT.

This chain links TRBV7-2 with TRBJ2-1, with 7 bases fitting TRBD2. The V gene end was trimmed by 1 base and the J gene end by 6 bases; junction bases not matched to a gene: 6. The CDR3 spans 15 residues. Germline V CDR1 and CDR2: SGHTA, FQGNSA. CDR3 coding DNA: TGTGCCAGCAGCTTAGTCGCGACTAGCCTCAATGAGCAGTTCTTC. Amino acid sequence: CASSLVATSLNEQFF.

The chain is built from TRBV24-1 and TRBJ2-6; 10 nucleotides match TRBD1. The CDR3 has 18 residues. V shed 7 bases, J shed 0 bases, and the junction held 8 bases outside the gene matches. Germline loops: CDR1 KGHDR, CDR2 SFDVKD. CDR3 in DNA: TGTGCCACCAGCCGAACCGGGACAGGGGACTCTGGGGCCAACGTCCTGACTTTC. Translated: CATSRTGTGDSGANVLTF.

This clone showed up just a few times. The chain has TRBV30 and TRBJ2-7; D call uncertain. V lost 2 bases to trimming and J lost 9 bases, with 11 bases between them. Germline-derived CDR1 and CDR2 are GTSNPN and SVGIG (reference sequence). CDR3 length equals 11 residues. This CDR3 reads CAWSSRFGQYF. The CDR3 DNA reads as TGTGCCTGGAGTAGCCGGTTCGGGCAGTACTTC.

The table lists this clone with a count of one. The J gene is TRBJ2-5, the V gene TRBV19, with 11 positions matching TRBD2. V was clipped by 3 bases and J by 5 bases; unmatched bases: 11. This CDR3 is built from 17 residues. Germline lookup yields CDR1 LNHDA and CDR2 SQIVND (reference sequence). CDR3 in amino acids: CASSMMGSGRAGETQYF. The CDR3, as DNA: TGTGCCAGTAGTATGATGGGTAGCGGGAGGGCCGGGGAGACCCAGTACTTC.

The J gene is TRBJ2-7, the V gene TRBV9, with 7 bases aligning to TRBD2. V was clipped by 1 base and J by 2 bases; unmatched bases: 6. Germline V CDR1 and CDR2: SGDLS, YYNGEE. This CDR3 region has 15 residues. The CDR3 coding sequence is TGTGCCAGCAGCGTAAGCTCCAGCGGGGCCTACGAGCAGTACTTC. As protein: CASSVSSSGAYEQYF.

This clone appeared once. The rearrangement links TRBV2 to TRBJ1-5; 8 nucleotides agree with TRBD1. V trimming: 5 bases; J trimming: 4 bases; junction bases outside the gene matches: 7. Per germline, CDR1 SNHLY and CDR2 FYNNEI. CDR3 size: 15 residues. DNA of the CDR3: TGTGCCAGCAGTCTGAGGACAGGGATAAATCAGCCCCAGCATTTT. It codes for CASSLRTGINQPQHF.

The chain recombines TRBV28 with TRBJ2-7; TRBD2 agrees at 8 bases. The CDR3 has 15 amino acids. Germline V CDR1 and CDR2: MDHEN, SYDVKM. Unmatched junction bases numbered 11, after V lost 6 bases and J lost 4 bases. CDR3: CASSRGGAGGYEQYF. CDR3 DNA: TGTGCCAGCAGCCGGGGGGGTGCGGGAGGTTACGAGCAGTACTTC.

Here the CDR3 DNA reads TGTGCCAGCAGCTTGTTTCTTAGCGGGAGCACAGATACGCAGTATTTT. Its translation: CASSLFLSGSTDTQYF. This chain joins TRBV5-6 and TRBJ2-3, with TRBD2 matching over 7 bases. The trim removed 1 base at V and 0 bases at J, leaving 5 bases unmatched. Germline CDR1 SGHDT, CDR2 YYEEEE. This CDR3 has 16 amino acids.

J is TRBJ1-1 and V is TRBV6-1; unclear D gene. This CDR3 contains 13 residues. Germline CDR1 and CDR2: MNHNS and SASEGT. With 1 base removed from V and 9 bases from J, the gap between germline ends came to 12 bases. CDR3 coding DNA: TGTGCCAGCAGTGAAGGGGCAGTAAAGAAAGCTTTCTTT. Translation: CASSEGAVKKAFF.

The V and J genes are TRBV7-7 and TRBJ2-1; D possibly corresponds to TRBD2 (5 bases). CDR1 and CDR2 (germline): SSHAT, FNYEAQ (reference sequence). The CDR3 runs to 15 residues. V was shortened by 4 bases and J by 5 bases, with 15 bases between the two germline ends. The CDR3 DNA reads TGTGCCAGCAGCTCCCTCACGGGGTCCAACAATGAGCAGTTCTTC. Its protein product is CASSSLTGSNNEQFF. Using reference TRBV7-7 and TRBJ2-1 for the parts outside the CDR3, the full variable domain is GAGVSQSPRYKVTKRGQDVTLRCDPISSHATLYWYQQALGQGPEFLTYFNYEAQPDKSGLPSDRFSAERPEGSISTLTIQRTEQRDSAMYRCASSSLTGSNNEQFFGPGTRLTVL.

V usage is TRBV7-2 and J usage is TRBJ2-7; 10 bases fit TRBD2. The ends lost 5 bases at V and 4 bases at J; junction bases unmatched: 8. The CDR3 covers 15 residues. CDR1 is SGHTA, CDR2 FQGNSA, per germline. The CDR3 sequence is CASSDGLAGEYEQYF. Here the CDR3 DNA reads TGTGCCAGCAGCGACGGGCTAGCGGGAGAATACGAGCAGTACTTC.

V gene TRBV10-3 combines with J gene TRBJ2-3; D call uncertain. Trimming cost V 6 bases and J 6 bases, with 10 bases left between them. The germline V gene has CDR1 ENHRY and CDR2 SYGVKD. The CDR3 is made up of 12 amino acids. The DNA for the CDR3 is TGTGCCATCAGCTCGACGGGTGATACGCAGTATTTT. It specifies CAISSTGDTQYF.

This rearrangement joins TRBV18 to TRBJ1-1; D not certain. Per the germline V gene, CDR1 is KGHSH and CDR2 is LQKENI. Trimming left V 4 bases short and J 5 bases short, with 14 bases between. The CDR3 spans 14 residues. The CDR3 spells CASSLTEGRTEAFF. The CDR3 DNA follows: TGTGCCAGCTCACTAACGGAGGGAAGGACTGAAGCTTTCTTT.

This chain links TRBV4-1 with TRBJ1-2; D ambiguous. Per the germline V gene, CDR1 is MGHRA and CDR2 is YSYEKL. The CDR3 runs to 15 residues. V was clipped by 1 base and J by 3 bases, with 12 bases between them. The CDR3 here is CASSQVASTDYGYTF. The DNA of the CDR3 is TGCGCCAGCAGCCAAGTAGCTTCGACCGACTATGGCTACACCTTC.

The chain employs TRBV7-2 and TRBJ1-1, with D perhaps TRBD1 (6 bases). V was trimmed by 8 bases and J by 1 base, leaving 20 bases between them. This CDR3 is built from 16 residues. Germline values: CDR1 SGHTA, CDR2 FQGNSA. CDR3 in amino acids: CASQTLWTAQNTEAFF. CDR3 coding DNA: TGTGCCAGCCAAACCCTTTGGACAGCCCAGAACACTGAAGCTTTCTTT.

The V call is TRBV18, the J call TRBJ1-5, with 8 bases matching TRBD1. The germline gives CDR1 KGHSH, CDR2 LQKENI. Unmatched junction bases numbered 6, after V lost 5 bases and J lost 6 bases. The CDR3 is 14 amino acids. The CDR3 here is CASSRTGGVQPQHF. CDR3 sequence (DNA): TGTGCCAGCTCAAGAACAGGGGGAGTTCAGCCCCAGCATTTT.

This sequence joins TRBV1 and TRBJ2-7; the table's D gene call, TRBD2, was not cross checked with the DNA. TRBV1 is recorded as a pseudogene. The CDR3 length is 16 residues. The CDR3 sequence: CTSRFDSLAGSYEQYF. In DNA, the CDR3 is TGCACCAGCAGATTTGATTCACTAGCGGGGTCCTACGAGCAGTACTTC.

This sequence joins TRBV5-1 and TRBJ2-7; 10 nucleotides match TRBD2. This CDR3 comprises 16 residues. Trimming at V came to 4 bases and at J to 4 bases, leaving 11 bases not matched to a gene. The V gene's germline CDR1 is SGHRS and CDR2 YFSETQ. As DNA, the CDR3 is TGCGCCAGCAGCAAGGGACTAGCGAGAATATTATACGAGCAGTACTTC. Encoded protein: CASSKGLARILYEQYF.

The chain carries TRBV19 and TRBJ1-5; no reliable D call. The V gene's germline CDR1 is LNHDA and CDR2 SQIVND (reference sequence). The V end lost 7 bases, the J end lost 0 bases, and 13 bases lay between the germline ends. This CDR3 comprises 15 residues. In DNA form, the CDR3 reads TGTGCCAGTACTTTTGAGGAGAATAGCAATCAGCCCCAGCATTTT. This codes for CASTFEENSNQPQHF.

The chain employs TRBV14 and TRBJ1-5, with 7 positions matching TRBD1. Germline V CDR1 and CDR2: SGHDN, FVKESK. The ends lost 0 bases at V and 7 bases at J; junction bases unmatched: 6. CDR3 length equals 15 residues. CDR3 in amino acids: CASSQDYRGGQPQHF. In DNA, the CDR3 is TGTGCCAGCAGCCAAGACTACAGGGGTGGGCAGCCCCAGCATTTT.